This TCR beta chain originates from a study of prognosis after radiotherapy for stage I lung cancer. Study-level findings and limits: A fall in unique TCR clone counts followed stereotactic body radiation therapy, with medians of about 9,700 versus 6,500.

This clonotype was recorded many times. Antigen: not known. The germline gives CDR1 MDHEN, CDR2 SYDVKM. V gave up 3 bases and J gave up 4 bases, with 7 bases separating them. The CDR3 extends over 13 amino acids. Two-round multiplex PCR on genomic DNA was the method by which TCR beta CDR3 was amplified. The use of primers specific to each TRBV and TRBJ gene characterized first-round PCR. TCRdb reprocessed the multiplex PCR reads with MiXCR, giving one entry per CDR3 protein. Of fewer than 35,000 distinct CDR3 sequences in the sample, around 31% are singletons; the top ten hold roughly 12%. The receptor comes from a donor aged 50 or older with non-small cell lung cancer. V and J are TRBV28 and TRBJ1-5, with a weak D call TRBD1 (5 bases). The sample consisted of PBMCs, taken before or after stereotactic body radiation therapy (not recorded which). CDR3 sequence: CASSLTENQPQHF. Here the CDR3 DNA reads TGTGCCAGCAGTTTGACAGAAAATCAGCCCCAGCATTTT.